This note documents a single TCR beta chain sequence. Run at survey level, the immunoSEQ assay was version v3.0. Data came from immunoSEQ multiplex PCR; TCRdb stores just in-frame clones and leaves some out. This table has 20,000 to 25,000 clones, over 75% appearing once. The data belong to a study of long-term antiretroviral therapy in people with HIV. In germline, CDR1 is LGHNT, CDR2 FRNRAP. Trimming took off 1 base at V and 4 bases at J, with 6 bases between the two ends. CDR3 length: 13 residues. The material was unsorted PBMCs, obtained approximately 2.5 years after starting antiretroviral therapy. J is TRBJ2-3 and V is TRBV12-5, with D maybe TRBD2 (5 bases). This sequence originates from a woman in her forties or fifties with HIV. Here the CDR3 reads CASGLEAADTQYF. The CDR3 DNA is TGTGCTAGTGGTTTGGAAGCGGCAGATACGCAGTATTTT.